This TCR beta chain was found in a study of vaccination effects on CD4 cells after COVID-19. Overall study findings and caveats: Convalescent patients in the study were few, and early post-infection timepoints were absent.

This clone appeared a single time. As yet, its antigen is unknown. Sequencing followed a ViraFEST assay step that expanded antigen-specific CD4+ T cells with viral peptide pools. An approximately ten-day culture period preceded the isolation of CD4+ T cells. Participants received two doses of either the BNT162b2 or mRNA-1273 vaccine. It was on days 3 and 7 that half the medium was replaced with IL-2 medium. Profiled with immunoSEQ multiplex PCR; TCRdb holds only in-frame clones, not every one. The sample records tens of thousands of clones, roughly 72% being singletons. Losses at the gene ends were 1 base for V and 0 bases for J; bases not matched to a gene: 17. The germline CDR1 and CDR2 sequences are SGHVS and FNYEAQ. This CDR3 has 22 amino acids.

This receptor was taken from a human donor who received a COVID-19 vaccine. This chain joins TRBV7-6 and TRBJ1-6; 8 nucleotides align to TRBD1. The starting material was CD4+ T cells from PBMCs cultured with HCoV-229E spike peptides, obtained after COVID-19 vaccination. The CDR3 nucleotides are TGTGCCAGCAGCTTAGGGTGGGGTCGGACAGGGCGTTCAGGCTCCTATAATTCACCCCTCCACTTT. This gives the protein CASSLGWGRTGRSGSYNSPLHF.